The entry below describes one T cell receptor beta chain. What it recognizes is unknown. These data originate in a study of vaccination and CD4 T cells after COVID-19. Study overall: Once diagnosed, patients had post-COVID samples drawn a median roughly 110 days later (range 35 to 161).

Sample treatment: roughly 11-day PBMC culture with coronavirus spike peptide pools or control peptides (ViraFEST assay). Gathering of the CD4+ T cells, from the unexposed donor, took place before the COVID-19 pandemic (2011-2018). Cultured CD4+ T cell DNA was sequenced using the Oncomine TCR Beta short-read assay. Investigators isolated genomic DNA from cultured CD4+ T cells. MiXCR, applied by TCRdb to the PCR reads, yields one record per CDR3 protein. The profile shows about 7,200 distinct CDR3 sequences, approximately 38% of them singletons. Source material: CD4+ T cells from blood, cultured in vitro. The clonotype comes from a human donor in good health.

The CDR3 protein is CASGLGRGAYGYTF. The CDR3 DNA reads as TGTGCTAGTGGTTTGGGACGGGGGGCCTATGGCTACACCTTC. The chain recombines TRBV12-5 with TRBJ1-2, with TRBD1 as a possible D gene (6 bases). CDR1 and CDR2 from the germline V gene are LGHNT and FRNRAP. This CDR3 has 14 residues. The V gene lost 1 base and the J gene lost 4 bases, with 10 bases spanning the gap.